This T cell receptor (beta chain) comes out of a study of blood T cell repertoires in COVID-19. Assay used: immunoSEQ multiplex PCR; TCRdb lists only in-frame clones, some missing. The sample lists 150,000 to 200,000 clones, around 77% occurring once. J lost 12 bases, V lost 5 bases, and 9 bases had no gene match. Germline V gives CDR1 MDHEN, CDR2 SYDVKM. The CDR3 is made up of 13 amino acids. The genes are TRBV28 and TRBJ2-1, with 8 nucleotides matching TRBD2. Material for sequencing was peripheral blood. The receptor was derived from a man aged 60-69 years with active or convalescent COVID-19. Here the CDR3 reads CASSPITSGVQFF. DNA for the CDR3: TGTGCCAGCAGTCCCATTACTAGCGGAGTGCAGTTCTTC.